The source of this T cell receptor (beta chain) is a study of read filtering for tumor transcriptome and immune sequencing. Study information: Fewer than ten patients were R-ISS I, approximately 15 were R-ISS II, 6 or 7 were R-ISS III. Overall study findings and caveats: Correlation between methods rose after single-read clonotypes were removed.

This clonotype was counted ten times or more. The antigen is undetermined. From roughly 0.4 ug of RNA, a library with molecular barcoded alpha/delta and beta/gamma adaptors was made. Each CDR3 protein is one row after TCRdb ran MiXCR on the reads. The sample consists of 120,000 or so distinct CDR3 sequences, 13% of them appearing once. The TCR originated in a donor over 35 with multiple myeloma. Sequencing was done on a sample of a population of CD138-negative cells sorted from bone marrow.

The CDR3 sequence: CASSPLGVGELFF. In nucleotides, the CDR3 is TGTGCCAGTAGCCCTCTAGGGGTCGGGGAGCTGTTTTTT. The rearrangement uses TRBV19 and TRBJ2-2, with a tentative D call TRBD1 (5 bases). This CDR3 has 13 amino acids. Germline V gene sequence: CDR1 LNHDA, CDR2 SQIVND (reference sequence). V shed 6 bases and J shed 7 bases, with 12 bases lying between them.